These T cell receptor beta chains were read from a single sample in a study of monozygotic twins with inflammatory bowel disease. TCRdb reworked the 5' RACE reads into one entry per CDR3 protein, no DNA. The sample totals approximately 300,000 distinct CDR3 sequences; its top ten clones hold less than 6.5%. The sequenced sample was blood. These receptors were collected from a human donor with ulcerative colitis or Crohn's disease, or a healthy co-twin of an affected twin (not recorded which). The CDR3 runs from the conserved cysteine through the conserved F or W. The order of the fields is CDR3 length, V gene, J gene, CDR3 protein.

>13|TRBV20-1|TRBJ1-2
CSARAPGAYGYTF
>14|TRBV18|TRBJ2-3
CASSPRTGTDTQYF
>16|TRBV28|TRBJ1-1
CASSSEGRRKDTEAFF
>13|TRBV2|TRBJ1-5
CASSERVVQPQHF
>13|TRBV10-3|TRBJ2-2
CAIRAGGTGELFF
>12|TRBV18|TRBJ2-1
CASSPTFIEQFF
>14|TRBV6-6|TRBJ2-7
CASSYSTGQYEQYF
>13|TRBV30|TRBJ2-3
CAWTSASTDTQYF
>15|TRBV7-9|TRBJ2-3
CASSLAGGSPDTQYF
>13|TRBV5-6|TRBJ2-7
CASMNRVSYEQYF
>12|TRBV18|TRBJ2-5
CASSPNLETQYF
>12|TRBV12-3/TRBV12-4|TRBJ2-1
CASSKEWGEQFF
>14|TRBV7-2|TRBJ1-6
CASRGSFGGSPLHF
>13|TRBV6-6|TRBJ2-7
CASSYSALYEQYF
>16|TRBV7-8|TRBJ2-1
CASSFKPTSSYNEQFF
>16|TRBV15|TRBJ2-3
CATSRVRDFFTDTQYF
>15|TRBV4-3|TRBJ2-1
CASSQRDRRAGEQFF
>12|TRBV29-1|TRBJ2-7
CSAGEGAYEQYF
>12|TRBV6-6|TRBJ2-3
CASNGYTDTQYF
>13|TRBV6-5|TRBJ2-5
CASTSGGAKTQYF
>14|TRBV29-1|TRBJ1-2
CSVVDPPDGYGYTF
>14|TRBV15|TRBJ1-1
CATSRVIQGAEAFF
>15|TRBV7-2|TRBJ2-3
CASSLGGLGADTQYF
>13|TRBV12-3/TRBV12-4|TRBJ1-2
CASSLIRGRSYTF
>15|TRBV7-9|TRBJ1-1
CASSPRRGADTEAFF
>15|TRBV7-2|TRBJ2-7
CASSFASAPAYEQYF
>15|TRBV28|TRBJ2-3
CASSFQTGTAGTQYF
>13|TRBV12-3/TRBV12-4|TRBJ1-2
CASSLYGLDGYTF
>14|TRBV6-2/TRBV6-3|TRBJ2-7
CASSYSPGVYEQYF
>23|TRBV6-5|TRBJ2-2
CASSYSRRGERDRGLGGTGELFF
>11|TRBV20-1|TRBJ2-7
CSASGDRGQYF
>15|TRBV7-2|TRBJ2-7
CASSWRLGVDYEQYF
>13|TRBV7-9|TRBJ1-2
CASSFGQAYGYTF
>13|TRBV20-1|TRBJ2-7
CSAREDWGGEQYF
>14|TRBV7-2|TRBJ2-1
CASSTQPRDDRQFF